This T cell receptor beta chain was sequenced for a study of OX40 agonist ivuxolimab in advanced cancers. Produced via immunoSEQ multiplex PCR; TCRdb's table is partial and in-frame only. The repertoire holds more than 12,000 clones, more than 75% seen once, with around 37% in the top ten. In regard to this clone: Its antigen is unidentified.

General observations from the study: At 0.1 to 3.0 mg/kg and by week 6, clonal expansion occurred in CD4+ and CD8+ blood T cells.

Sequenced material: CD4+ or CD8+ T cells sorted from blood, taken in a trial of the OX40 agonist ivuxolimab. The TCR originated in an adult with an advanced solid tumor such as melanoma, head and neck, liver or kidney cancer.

The CDR3, as DNA: TGTGCCAGCAGCTTCGGGGTCGGGGGAGATACGCAGTATTTT. It specifies CASSFGVGGDTQYF. The chain is built from TRBV5-5 and TRBJ2-3; D is possibly TRBD2 (6 bases). The V gene lost 2 bases and the J gene lost 5 bases, with 12 bases spanning the gap. Germline values: CDR1 SGHKS, CDR2 YYEKEE (reference sequence). CDR3 length: 14 amino acids.